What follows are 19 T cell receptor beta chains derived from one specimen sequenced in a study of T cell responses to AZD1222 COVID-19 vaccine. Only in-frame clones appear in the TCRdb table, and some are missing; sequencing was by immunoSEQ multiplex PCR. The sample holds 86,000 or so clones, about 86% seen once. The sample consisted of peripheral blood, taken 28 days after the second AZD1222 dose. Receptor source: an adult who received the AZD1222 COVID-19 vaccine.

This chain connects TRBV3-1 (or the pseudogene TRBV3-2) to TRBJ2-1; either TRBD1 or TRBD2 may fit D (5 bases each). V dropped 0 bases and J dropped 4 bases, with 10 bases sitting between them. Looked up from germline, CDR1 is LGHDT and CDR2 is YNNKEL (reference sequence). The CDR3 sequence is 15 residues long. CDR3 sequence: CASSQDRGPYNEQFF. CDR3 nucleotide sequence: TGTGCCAGCAGCCAAGATCGGGGACCGTACAATGAGCAGTTCTTC.

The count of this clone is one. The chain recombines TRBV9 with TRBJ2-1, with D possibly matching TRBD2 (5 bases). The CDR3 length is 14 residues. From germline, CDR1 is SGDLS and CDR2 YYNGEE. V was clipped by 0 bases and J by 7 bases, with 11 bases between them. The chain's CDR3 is CASSVVAGLNEQFF. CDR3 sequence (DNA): TGTGCCAGCAGCGTAGTGGCGGGTCTGAATGAGCAGTTCTTC.

The CDR3 here is CASSLKQGEGGEQYF. For the CDR3, the DNA is TGCGCCAGCAGCCTGAAACAGGGGGAAGGAGGCGAGCAGTACTTC. The rearrangement joins TRBV5-1 to TRBJ2-7, with 8 bases lining up with TRBD1. CDR3 length equals 15 residues. The V segment lost 4 bases and the J segment 6 bases; nucleotides outside the gene matches: 12. Looked up from germline, CDR1 is SGHRS and CDR2 is YFSETQ. Using reference TRBV5-1 and TRBJ2-7 for the parts outside the CDR3, the full variable domain is KAGVTQTPRYLIKTRGQQVTLSCSPISGHRSVSWYQQTPGQGLQFLFEYFSETQRNKGNFPGRFSGRQFSNSRSEMNVSTLELGDSALYLCASSLKQGEGGEQYFGPGTRLTVT.

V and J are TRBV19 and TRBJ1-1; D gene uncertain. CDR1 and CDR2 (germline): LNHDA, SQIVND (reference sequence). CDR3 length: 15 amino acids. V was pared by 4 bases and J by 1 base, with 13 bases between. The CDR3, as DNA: TGTGCCAGTAGTAGTCCCATCAAGGCGAACACTGAAGCTTTCTTT. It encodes CASSSPIKANTEAFF.

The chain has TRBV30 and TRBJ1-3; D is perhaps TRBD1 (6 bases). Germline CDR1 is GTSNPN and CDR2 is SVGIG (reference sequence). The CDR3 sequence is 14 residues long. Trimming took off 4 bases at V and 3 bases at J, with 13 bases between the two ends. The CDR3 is CAWTRGGGGNTIYF. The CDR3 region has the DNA TGTGCCTGGACCCGGGGGGGCGGTGGAAACACCATATATTTT.

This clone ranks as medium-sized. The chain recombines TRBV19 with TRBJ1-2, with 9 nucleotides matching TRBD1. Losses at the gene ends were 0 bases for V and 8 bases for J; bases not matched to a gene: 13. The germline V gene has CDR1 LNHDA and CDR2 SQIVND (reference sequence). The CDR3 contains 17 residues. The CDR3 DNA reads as TGTGCCAGTAGTATAGATCTGGGGACAGGGTCCCTGGGAGGCTACACCTTC. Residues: CASSIDLGTGSLGGYTF.

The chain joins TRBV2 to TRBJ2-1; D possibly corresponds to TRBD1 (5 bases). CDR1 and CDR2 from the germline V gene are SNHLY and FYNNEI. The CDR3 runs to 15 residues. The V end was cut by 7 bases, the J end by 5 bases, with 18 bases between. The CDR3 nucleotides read TGTGCCAGCACCCAATCCCCAGGGCTCAACAATGAGCAGTTCTTC. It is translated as CASTQSPGLNNEQFF.

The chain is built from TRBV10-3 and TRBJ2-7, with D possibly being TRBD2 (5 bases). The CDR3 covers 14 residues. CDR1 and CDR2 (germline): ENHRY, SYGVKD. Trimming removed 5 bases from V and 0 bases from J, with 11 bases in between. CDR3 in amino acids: CAISRETLSYEQYF. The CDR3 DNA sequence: TGTGCCATCAGTAGGGAGACCCTCTCCTACGAGCAGTACTTC.

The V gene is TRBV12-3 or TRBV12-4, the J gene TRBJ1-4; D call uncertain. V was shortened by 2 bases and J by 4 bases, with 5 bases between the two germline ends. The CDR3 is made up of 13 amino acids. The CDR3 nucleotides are TGTGCCAGCAGTTTACAGCGTAATGAAAAACTGTTTTTT. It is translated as CASSLQRNEKLFF.

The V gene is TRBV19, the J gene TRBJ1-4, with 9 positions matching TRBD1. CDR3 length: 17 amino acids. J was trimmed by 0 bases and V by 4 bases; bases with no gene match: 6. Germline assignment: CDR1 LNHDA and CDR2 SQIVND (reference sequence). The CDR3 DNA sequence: TGTGCCAGTAGTACCGGACAGGGGAATGCAACTAATGAAAAACTGTTTTTT. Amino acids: CASSTGQGNATNEKLFF.

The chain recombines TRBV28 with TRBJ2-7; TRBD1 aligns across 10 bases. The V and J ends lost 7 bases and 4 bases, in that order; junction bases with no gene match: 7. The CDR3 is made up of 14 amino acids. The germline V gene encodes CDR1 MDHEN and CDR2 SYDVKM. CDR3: CASTQTGGMYEQYF. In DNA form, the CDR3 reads TGTGCCAGCACCCAGACAGGGGGCATGTACGAGCAGTACTTC.

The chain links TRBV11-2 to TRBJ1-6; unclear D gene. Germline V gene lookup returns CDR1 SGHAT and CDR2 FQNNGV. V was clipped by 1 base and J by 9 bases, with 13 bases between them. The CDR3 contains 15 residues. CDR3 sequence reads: CASSLVAVAASPLHF. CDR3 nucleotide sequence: TGTGCCAGCAGCTTAGTTGCAGTGGCCGCTTCACCCCTCCACTTT.

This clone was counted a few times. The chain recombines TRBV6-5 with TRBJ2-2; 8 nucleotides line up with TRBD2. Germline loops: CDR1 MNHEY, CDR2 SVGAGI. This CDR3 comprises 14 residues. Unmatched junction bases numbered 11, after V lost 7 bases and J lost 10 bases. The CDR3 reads CASTDGGVRKELFF. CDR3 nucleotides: TGTGCCAGCACCGACGGGGGGGTGAGGAAGGAGCTGTTTTTT.

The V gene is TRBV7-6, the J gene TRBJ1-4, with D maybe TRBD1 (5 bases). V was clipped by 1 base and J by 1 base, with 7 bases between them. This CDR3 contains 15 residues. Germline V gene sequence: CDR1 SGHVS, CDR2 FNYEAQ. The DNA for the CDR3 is TGTGCCAGCAGCTTAGTGGGGCAAACTAATGAAAAACTGTTTTTT. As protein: CASSLVGQTNEKLFF.

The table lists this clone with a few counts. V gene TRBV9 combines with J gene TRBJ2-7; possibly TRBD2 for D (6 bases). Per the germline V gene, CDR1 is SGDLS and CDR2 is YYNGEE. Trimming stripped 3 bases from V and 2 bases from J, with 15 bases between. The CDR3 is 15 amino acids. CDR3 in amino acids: CASSASGGPTYEQYF. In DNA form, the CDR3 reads TGTGCCAGCAGCGCCAGCGGAGGGCCGACCTACGAGCAGTACTTC.

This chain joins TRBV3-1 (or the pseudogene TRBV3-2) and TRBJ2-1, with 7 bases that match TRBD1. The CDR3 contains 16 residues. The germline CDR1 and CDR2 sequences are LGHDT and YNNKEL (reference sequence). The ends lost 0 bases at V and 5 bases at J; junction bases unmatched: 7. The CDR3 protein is CASSQDPQGSHNEQFF. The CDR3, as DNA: TGTGCCAGCAGCCAAGATCCACAGGGGTCCCACAATGAGCAGTTCTTC.

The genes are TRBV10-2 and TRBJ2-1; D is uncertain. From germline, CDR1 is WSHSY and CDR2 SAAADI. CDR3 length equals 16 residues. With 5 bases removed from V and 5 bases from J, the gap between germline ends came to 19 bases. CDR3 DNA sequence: TGCGCCAGCAGTACGACCCTTCGGTATAGAGACAATGAGCAGTTCTTC. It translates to CASSTTLRYRDNEQFF.

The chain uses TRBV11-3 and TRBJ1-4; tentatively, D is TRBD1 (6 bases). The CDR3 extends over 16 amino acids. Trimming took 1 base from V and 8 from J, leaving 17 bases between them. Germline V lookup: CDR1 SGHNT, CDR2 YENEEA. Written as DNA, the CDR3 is TGTGCCAGCAGCTTAGTCGGTCGGACAGCAGGCGAAAAACTGTTTTTT. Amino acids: CASSLVGRTAGEKLFF.

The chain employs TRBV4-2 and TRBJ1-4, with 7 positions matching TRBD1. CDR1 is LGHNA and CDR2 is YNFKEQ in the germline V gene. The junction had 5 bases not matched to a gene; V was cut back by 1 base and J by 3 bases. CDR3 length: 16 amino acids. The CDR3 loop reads CASSQGDRGSNEKLFF. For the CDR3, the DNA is TGTGCCAGCAGCCAAGGGGACAGAGGTTCTAATGAAAAACTGTTTTTT.